These T cell receptor beta chains were read from a single sample in a study of hypomethylating agent response in myelodysplastic syndrome. Clones were sequenced by immunoSEQ multiplex PCR, and TCRdb holds only the in-frame ones, with some missing. The sample lists about 7,600 clones; about 88% were seen once. The sample here was bone marrow, taken before or after starting hypomethylating agent treatment for myelodysplastic syndrome (not recorded which). The receptors originated from a human donor with myelodysplastic syndrome. Both conserved end residues are part of each CDR3. A D gene is named only where the DNA matches it firmly. A row's size may be missing; if present it is once, few, many or a size class.

d_call	clone_size	v_call	j_call	cdr3_aa	cdr3_nt
.	once	TRBV7-2	TRBJ2-2	CASSFENRFRNGDTGELFF	TGTGCCAGCAGCTTTGAAAATCGATTTCGGAACGGTGACACCGGGGAGCTGTTTTTT
.	.	TRBV4-3	TRBJ2-1	CASSPGRGHAYNEQFF	TGCGCCAGCAGCCCCGGCCGGGGGCACGCCTACAATGAGCAGTTCTTC
.	.	TRBV7-2	TRBJ2-7	CASSSDSSSGEQYF	TGTGCCAGCAGCAGCGACAGCTCTTCTGGCGAGCAGTACTTC
TRBD1	.	TRBV5-4	TRBJ1-2	CASRSGQEPLINNGYTF	TGTGCCAGCAGGTCCGGACAGGAGCCTCTTATTAATAATGGCTACACCTTC
TRBD1	.	TRBV5-6	TRBJ1-5	CASSSYQGGQPQHF	TGTGCCAGCAGCTCATATCAGGGGGGTCAGCCCCAGCATTTT
.	.	TRBV14	TRBJ2-5	CASSQKEGEGYQETQYF	TGTGCCAGCAGCCAGAAGGAGGGGGAGGGCTACCAAGAGACCCAGTACTTC
.	.	TRBV4-3	TRBJ2-7	CASSQGVLGSYEQYF	TGCGCCAGCAGCCAGGGTGTTTTAGGCTCCTACGAGCAGTACTTC
.	.	TRBV5-5	TRBJ1-5	CASSLRANQPQHF	TGTGCCAGCAGCTTACGGGCTAATCAGCCCCAGCATTTT
.	.	TRBV6-1	TRBJ1-5	CASSAGPGNQPQHF	TGTGCCAGCAGCGCCGGCCCCGGCAATCAGCCCCAGCATTTT
TRBD1	.	TRBV25-1	TRBJ2-1	CASSEYFGGQGSNEQFF	TGTGCCAGCAGTGAATATTTCGGAGGACAGGGGTCTAATGAGCAGTTCTTC
.	.	TRBV7-2	TRBJ2-5	CASGRRGTQETQYF	TGTGCCAGCGGCCGGAGGGGCACCCAAGAGACCCAGTACTTC
TRBD1	.	TRBV7-9	TRBJ1-6	CASSLGQGSSPLHF	TGTGCCAGCAGCCTCGGACAGGGTTCTTCACCCCTCCACTTT